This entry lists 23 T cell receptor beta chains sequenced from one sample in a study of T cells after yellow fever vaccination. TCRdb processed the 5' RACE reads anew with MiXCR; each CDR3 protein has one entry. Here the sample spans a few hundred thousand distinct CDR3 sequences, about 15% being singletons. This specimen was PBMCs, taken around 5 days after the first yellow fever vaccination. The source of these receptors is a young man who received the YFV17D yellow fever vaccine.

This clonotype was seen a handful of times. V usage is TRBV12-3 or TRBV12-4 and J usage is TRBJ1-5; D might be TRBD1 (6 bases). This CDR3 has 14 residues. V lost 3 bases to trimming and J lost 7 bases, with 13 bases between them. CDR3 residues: CASSFEGEGQPQHF. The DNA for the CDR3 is TGTGCCAGCAGTTTTGAGGGGGAGGGCCAGCCCCAGCATTTT.

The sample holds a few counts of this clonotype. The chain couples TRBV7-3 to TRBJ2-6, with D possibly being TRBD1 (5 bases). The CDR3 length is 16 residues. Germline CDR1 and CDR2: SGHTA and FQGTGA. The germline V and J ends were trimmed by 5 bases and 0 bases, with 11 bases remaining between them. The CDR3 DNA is TGTGCCAGCAGCGTGGGCAGGGCCTCTGGGGCCAACGTCCTGACTTTC. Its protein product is CASSVGRASGANVLTF.

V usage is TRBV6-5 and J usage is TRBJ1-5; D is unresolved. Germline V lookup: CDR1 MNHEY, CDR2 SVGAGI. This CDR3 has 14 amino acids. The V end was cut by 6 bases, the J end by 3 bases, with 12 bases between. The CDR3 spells CASSHGLFNQPQHF. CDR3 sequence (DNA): TGTGCCAGCAGCCACGGGCTGTTCAATCAGCCCCAGCATTTT.

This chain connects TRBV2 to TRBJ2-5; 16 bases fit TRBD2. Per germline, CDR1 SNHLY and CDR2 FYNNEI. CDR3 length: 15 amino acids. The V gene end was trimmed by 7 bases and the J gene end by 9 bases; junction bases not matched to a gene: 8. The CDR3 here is CASTDTGTSGGAQYF. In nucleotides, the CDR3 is TGTGCCAGCACCGACACCGGGACTAGCGGGGGGGCCCAGTACTTC.

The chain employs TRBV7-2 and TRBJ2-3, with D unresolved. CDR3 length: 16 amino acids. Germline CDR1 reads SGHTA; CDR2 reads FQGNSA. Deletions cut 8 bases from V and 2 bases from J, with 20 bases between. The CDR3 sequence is CASRVVAPSSTDTQYF. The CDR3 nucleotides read TGTGCCAGCCGTGTAGTGGCTCCATCTTCCACAGATACGCAGTATTTT.

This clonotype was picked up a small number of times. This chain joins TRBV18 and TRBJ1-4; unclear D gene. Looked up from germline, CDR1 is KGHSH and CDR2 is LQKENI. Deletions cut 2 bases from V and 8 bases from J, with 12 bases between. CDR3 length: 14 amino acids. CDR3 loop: CASSPAGPGEKLFF. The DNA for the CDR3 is TGTGCCAGCTCACCAGCCGGCCCGGGGGAAAAACTGTTTTTT.

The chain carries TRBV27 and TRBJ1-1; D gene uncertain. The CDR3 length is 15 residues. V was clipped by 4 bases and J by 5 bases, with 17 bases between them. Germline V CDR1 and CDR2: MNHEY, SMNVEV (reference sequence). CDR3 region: CASSSPGRGWTEAFF. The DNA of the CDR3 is TGTGCCAGCAGTTCCCCCGGACGGGGATGGACTGAAGCTTTCTTT.

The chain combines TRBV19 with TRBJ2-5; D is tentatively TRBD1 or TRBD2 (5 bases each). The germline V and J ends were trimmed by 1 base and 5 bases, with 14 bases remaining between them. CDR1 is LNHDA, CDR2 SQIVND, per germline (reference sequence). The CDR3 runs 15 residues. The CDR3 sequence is CASSIGGFISETQYF. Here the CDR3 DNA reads TGTGCCAGTAGTATAGGGGGGTTCATCAGTGAGACCCAGTACTTC.

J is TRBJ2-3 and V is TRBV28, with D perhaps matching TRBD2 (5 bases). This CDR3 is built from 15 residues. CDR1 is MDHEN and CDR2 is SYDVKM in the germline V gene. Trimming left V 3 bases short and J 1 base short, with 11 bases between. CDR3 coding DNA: TGTGCCAGCAGTTTCCCGGCCGGGGGCACAGATACGCAGTATTTT. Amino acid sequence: CASSFPAGGTDTQYF.

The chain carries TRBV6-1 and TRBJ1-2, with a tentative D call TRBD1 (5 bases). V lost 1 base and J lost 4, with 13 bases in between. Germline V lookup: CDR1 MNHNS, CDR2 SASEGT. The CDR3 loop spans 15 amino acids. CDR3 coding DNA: TGTGCCAGCAGTGAAGGCTGGGGGATGGGCTATGGCTACACCTTC. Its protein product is CASSEGWGMGYGYTF.

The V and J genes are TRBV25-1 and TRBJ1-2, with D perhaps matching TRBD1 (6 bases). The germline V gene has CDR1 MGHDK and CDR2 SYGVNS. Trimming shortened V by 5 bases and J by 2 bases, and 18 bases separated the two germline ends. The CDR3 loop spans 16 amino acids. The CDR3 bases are TGTGCCAGCAGTAGAGGGGGTGTGGACTCCAACTATGGCTACACCTTC. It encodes CASSRGGVDSNYGYTF.

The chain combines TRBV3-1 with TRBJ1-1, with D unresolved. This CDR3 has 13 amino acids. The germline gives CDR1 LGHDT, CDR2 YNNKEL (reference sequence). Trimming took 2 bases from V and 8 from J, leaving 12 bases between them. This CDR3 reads CASSQNRVREAFF. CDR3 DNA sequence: TGTGCCAGCAGCCAAAATAGGGTGAGAGAAGCTTTCTTT.

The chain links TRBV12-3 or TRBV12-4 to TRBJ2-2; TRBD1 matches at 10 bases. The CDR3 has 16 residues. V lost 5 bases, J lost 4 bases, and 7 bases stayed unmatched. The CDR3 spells CASSPGTGAFTGELFF. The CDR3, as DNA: TGTGCCAGCAGTCCCGGGACAGGGGCTTTCACCGGGGAGCTGTTTTTT.

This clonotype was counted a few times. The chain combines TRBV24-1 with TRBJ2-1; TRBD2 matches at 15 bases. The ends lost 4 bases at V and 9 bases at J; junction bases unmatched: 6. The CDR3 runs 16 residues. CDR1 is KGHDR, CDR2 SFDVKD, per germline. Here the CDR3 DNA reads TGTGCCACCAGTGAAGGACTAGCGGGGGGGCGGGGTGAGCAGTTCTTC. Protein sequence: CATSEGLAGGRGEQFF.

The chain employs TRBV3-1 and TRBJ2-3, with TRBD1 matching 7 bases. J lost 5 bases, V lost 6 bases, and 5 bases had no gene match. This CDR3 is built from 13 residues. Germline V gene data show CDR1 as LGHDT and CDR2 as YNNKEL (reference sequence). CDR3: CASRTGMEDTQYF. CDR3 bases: TGTGCCAGCAGGACAGGGATGGAAGATACGCAGTATTTT.

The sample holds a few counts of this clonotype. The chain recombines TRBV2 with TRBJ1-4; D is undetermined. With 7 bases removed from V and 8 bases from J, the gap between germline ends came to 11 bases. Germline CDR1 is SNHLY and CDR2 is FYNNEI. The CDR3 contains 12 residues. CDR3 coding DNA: TGTGCCAGCACCCTTGACCTGGAAAAACTGTTTTTT. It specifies CASTLDLEKLFF.

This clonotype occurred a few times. CDR3 sequence reads: CASLRDPYNEQFF. CDR3 nucleotide sequence: TGTGCCAGCCTACGGGACCCCTACAATGAGCAGTTCTTC. This chain connects TRBV12-3 or TRBV12-4 to TRBJ2-1, with D perhaps assigned TRBD1 or TRBD2 (5 bases each). The CDR3 contains 13 residues. Deletions cut 8 bases from V and 2 bases from J, with 10 bases between.

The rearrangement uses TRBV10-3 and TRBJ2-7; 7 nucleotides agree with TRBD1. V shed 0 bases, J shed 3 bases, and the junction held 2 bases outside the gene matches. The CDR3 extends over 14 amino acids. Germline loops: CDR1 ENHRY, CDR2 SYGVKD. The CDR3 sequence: CAISESRDSYEQYV. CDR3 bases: TGTGCCATCAGTGAGTCAAGGGACAGCTACGAGCAGTACGTC.

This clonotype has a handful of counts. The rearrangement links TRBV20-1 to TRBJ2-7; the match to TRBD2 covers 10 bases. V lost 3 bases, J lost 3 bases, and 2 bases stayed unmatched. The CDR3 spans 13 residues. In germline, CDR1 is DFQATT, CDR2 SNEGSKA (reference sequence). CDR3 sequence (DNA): TGCAGTGCTAGTCCTAGCGGGGGCTACGAGCAGTACGTC. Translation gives CSASPSGGYEQYV.

The CDR3 DNA is TGTGCCAGCTCACCGGACAGGGGGCCTGGAAACACCATATATTTT. Its protein is CASSPDRGPGNTIYF. The gene calls are TRBV18 and TRBJ1-3; 11 nucleotides line up with TRBD1. This CDR3 has 15 residues. CDR1 is KGHSH, CDR2 LQKENI, per germline. After removal of 3 bases from V and 2 bases from J, the junction contained 0 bases not matched to a gene.

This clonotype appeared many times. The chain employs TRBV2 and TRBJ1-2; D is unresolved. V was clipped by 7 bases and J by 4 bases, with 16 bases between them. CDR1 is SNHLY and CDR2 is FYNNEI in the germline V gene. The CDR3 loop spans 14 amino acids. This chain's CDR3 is CASKSGGLFYGYTF. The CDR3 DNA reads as TGTGCCAGCAAGTCAGGAGGGCTATTCTATGGCTACACCTTC.

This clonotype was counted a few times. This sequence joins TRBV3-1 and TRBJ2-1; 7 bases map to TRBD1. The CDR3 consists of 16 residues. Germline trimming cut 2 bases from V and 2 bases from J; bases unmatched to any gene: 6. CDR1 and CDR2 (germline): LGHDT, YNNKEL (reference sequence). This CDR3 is CASSQRGPITYNEQFF. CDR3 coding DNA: TGTGCCAGCAGCCAAAGGGGGCCCATTACCTACAATGAGCAGTTCTTC.

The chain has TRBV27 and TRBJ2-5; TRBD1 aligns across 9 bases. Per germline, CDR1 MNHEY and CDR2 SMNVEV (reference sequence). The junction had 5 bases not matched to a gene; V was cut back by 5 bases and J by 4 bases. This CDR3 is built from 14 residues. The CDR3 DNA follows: TGTGCCAGCAGTCTCCGGGACAGGGTAGAGACCCAGTACTTC. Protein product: CASSLRDRVETQYF.